This TCR beta chain was identified during a study of blood T cell repertoires in COVID-19. Study-level information: From the United States, Italy and Spain came samples of acute and convalescent COVID-19.

The length of the CDR3 is 16 residues. Germline V gene data show CDR1 as LNHNV and CDR2 as YYDKDF (reference sequence). The V gene end was trimmed by 5 bases and the J gene end by 3 bases; junction bases not matched to a gene: 8. The table came from immunoSEQ multiplex PCR; TCRdb's copy has only in-frame clones and leaves some out. In the table there are about 43,000 clones, about 86% of which are singletons. The source is a man aged 40-50 years with COVID-19, enrolled during active disease. The genes are TRBV15 and TRBJ2-3; 10 positions match TRBD1. The sequenced sample was peripheral blood. The CDR3 bases are TGTGCCACCAGCCGAGGACAGGGGGTGGGAACAGATACGCAGTATTTT. The encoded protein is CATSRGQGVGTDTQYF. The whole variable domain, remainder taken from reference TRBV15 and TRBJ2-3, is DAMVIQNPRYQVTQFGKPVTLSCSQTLNHNVMYWYQQKSSQAPKLLFHYYDKDFNNEADTPDNFQSRRPNTSFCFLDIRSPGLGDTAMYLCATSRGQGVGTDTQYFGPGTRLTVL.